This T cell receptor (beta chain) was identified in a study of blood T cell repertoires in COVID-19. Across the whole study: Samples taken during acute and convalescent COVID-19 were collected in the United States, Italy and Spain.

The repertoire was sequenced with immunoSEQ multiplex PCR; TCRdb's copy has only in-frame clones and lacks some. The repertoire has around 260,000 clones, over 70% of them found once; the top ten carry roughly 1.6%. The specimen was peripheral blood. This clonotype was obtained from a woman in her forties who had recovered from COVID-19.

The CDR3 is CAWTPTVSSYNSPLHF. The CDR3, as DNA: TGTGCCTGGACCCCGACAGTGAGCTCCTATAATTCACCCCTCCACTTT. The chain recombines TRBV30 with TRBJ1-6, with D possibly being TRBD1 (5 bases). CDR3 length: 16 amino acids. The ends were cut back, 4 bases at V and 0 bases at J, with 13 bases in the middle. Per the germline V gene, CDR1 is GTSNPN and CDR2 is SVGIG (reference sequence).